These 4 T cell receptor beta chains were sequenced from one sample in a study of shared clonotypes between healthy human individuals. Measured with immunoSEQ multiplex PCR; TCRdb has only the in-frame clones, and not every one. The sample records 2 million to 2.5 million clones, roughly 92% being singletons. The sequenced sample consisted of naive CD4+ T cells from PBMCs. Subset: CD45RA+ positively selected. These receptors all come from a man younger than 35 in good health. Some clones in this sample may be carry-over from other donors' samples.

J is TRBJ2-2 and V is TRBV9; 8 positions match TRBD2. V trimming: 0 bases; J trimming: 3 bases; junction bases outside the gene matches: 4. Germline values: CDR1 SGDLS, CDR2 YYNGEE. This CDR3 contains 16 residues. The CDR3 DNA is TGTGCCAGCAGCGTAGGGGACGGGAGGGACACCGGGGAGCTGTTTTTT. This gives the protein CASSVGDGRDTGELFF. The full variable domain, its missing parts supplied by reference TRBV9 and TRBJ2-2, is DSGVTQTPKHLITATGQRVTLRCSPRSGDLSVYWYQQSLDQGLQFLIQYYNGEERAKGNILERFSAQQFPDLHSELNLSSLELGDSALYFCASSVGDGRDTGELFFGEGSRLTVL.

The V gene is TRBV6-5, the J gene TRBJ1-6, with 10 bases matching TRBD1. Germline V gene sequence: CDR1 MNHEY, CDR2 SVGAGI. The CDR3 contains 15 residues. V shed 5 bases and J 9 bases; nucleotides not matched to a gene: 7. The CDR3 coding sequence is TGTGCCAGCAGTGGGTTCCGGGACAGGGGTTCACCCCTCCACTTT. Protein product: CASSGFRDRGSPLHF.

This chain uses TRBV5-1 with TRBJ2-1, with 9 bases matching TRBD1. Germline CDR1 and CDR2: SGHRS and YFSETQ. Trimming took 4 bases from V and 8 from J; bases not matched to a gene: 7. This CDR3 is built from 14 residues. The CDR3 nucleotides read TGCGCCAGCAGCCTAAGACAGGGGGTCTATGAGCAGTTCTTC. Amino acid sequence: CASSLRQGVYEQFF.

This clone has a single count. The chain combines TRBV6-1 with TRBJ1-5; 9 bases are shared with TRBD1. Germline-derived CDR1 and CDR2 are MNHNS and SASEGT. The CDR3 covers 17 residues. J was trimmed by 3 bases and V by 2 bases; bases with no gene match: 8. Written as DNA, the CDR3 is TGTGCCAGCAGTGAACGGTGGGGACAGGGCCTCAATCAGCCCCAGCATTTT. This sequence encodes CASSERWGQGLNQPQHF.